This record looks at one T cell receptor (beta chain) sequence and its context. The germline gives CDR1 LNHDA, CDR2 SQIVND (reference sequence). The V end lost 3 bases, the J end lost 4 bases, and 13 bases lay between the germline ends. The CDR3 runs 15 residues. The data were obtained in a study of PD-1 blockade in classical Hodgkin lymphoma. Indicated time point: cycle 4 day 1 (C4D1), after 5 to 7 weeks of nivolumab. Patients all relapsed after autologous stem cell transplantation, and there was variation in brentuximab vedotin exposure. Negative selection with magnets was how CD8+ T cells were isolated from the thawed PBMCs. Only in-frame clones appear in the TCRdb table, and some are missing; sequencing was by immunoSEQ multiplex PCR. The repertoire has 15,000 or so clones, approximately 91% of them found once; the top ten carry around 18%.

The source of this sequence is a human donor with classical Hodgkin lymphoma. The chain links TRBV19 to TRBJ2-1; perhaps TRBD2 as D (6 bases). The starting material was CD8+ T cells from blood, obtained before the fourth cycle of nivolumab. The CDR3 sequence: CASSIVASEYNEQFF. The CDR3 DNA is TGTGCCAGTAGTATCGTAGCTAGCGAGTACAATGAGCAGTTCTTC. The variable domain in full, with the rest retrieved from reference TRBV19 and TRBJ2-1, is DGGITQSPKYLFRKEGQNVTLSCEQNLNHDAMYWYRQDPGQGLRLIYYSQIVNDFQKGDIAEGYSVSREKKESFPLTVTSAQKNPTAFYLCASSIVASEYNEQFFGPGTRLTVL.